The entry below describes one T cell receptor beta chain. Its antigen has not been determined. The input lacks base qualities; no much larger clone sits a single base away. The sample originates from a study of blood T cell repertoires in COVID-19 (dated by TCRdb to the early 2020s). Regarding the complete study: Samples from collaborators originated in the United States, Italy and Spain and spanned both the acute and convalescent phases of COVID-19. A de-identified subject ID, COVID-19 status, age in years and sex were almost always included in the sample metadata. The samples were drawn from the first 160 participants of the ongoing ImmuneRACE study and from 1,200 or so subjects provided by 6 global collaborators. The prospective study material was composed of cDNA or gDNA derived from T cells, B-cell-depleted T cells, or PBMCs. Where HLA class I and class II types were available, the types were taken from metadata supplied by the sample provider, not from assay-based typing. The repertoires were released in a freely available public database intended as a resource for research on the immune response to SARS-CoV-2. Deeply sampled blood TCRbeta repertoires from subjects exposed to, actively infected with, or recovered from COVID-19 were included in the dataset.

The immunoSEQ Assay, a bias-controlled multiplex PCR, was used to amplify TCRbeta CDR3 regions from genomic DNA. As for the authors' bioinformatics: The number of nucleated cells in each sample was estimated from the amplification of reference gene primers within the assay. Sequence reads were collapsed and filtered to measure the absolute abundance of every unique TCRbeta CDR3 rearrangement. For each sample, productive Simpson clonality was calculated as the square root of Simpson's diversity index across productive rearrangements. As stored in TCRdb, this immuneACCESS dataset retains in-frame rearrangements with V and J assigned. A fraction of the clones does not appear; measured against another copy, unresolved V genes explain less than half of the discrepancy, and the remainder lacks a known reason. Clonal size and the V and J genes are those of that table, whereas D and trimming came from the DNA. The sample table holds over 200,000 clones, of which 83% were seen once. Around 1.3% of the sample goes to the ten largest clones.

The paper as a whole reports these results and caveats: How much clinical and demographic metadata was included differed by source and by participant, and the metadata was provided uncurated.

One collaborating source in Seattle enrolled patients during active infection and followed them longitudinally through the course of disease. Whole blood was collected in K2EDTA tubes by collaborating institutions according to the institutions' own protocols. For TCRbeta analysis, collaborators shipped samples in one of three forms: frozen whole blood, isolated PBMCs, or DNA extracted from either of those sample types. V drops 2 bases and J drops 4 bases, leaving 19 bases in between. From its cysteine to its phenylalanine, the CDR3 spans 17 amino acids. Only CDR3 DNA is held: 51 bases, read in frame from base 1. CDR1 is given as LNHDA and CDR2 as SQIVND, both from the germline V gene (reference sequence).

Sequencing was carried out using peripheral blood. The clonotype comes from a young woman with COVID-19, enrolled during active disease. The V and J genes are TRBV19 and TRBJ2-3; perhaps TRBD1 is the D gene, with 6 bases matching. The nucleotides read TGTGCCAGTAGTATAACCGGGACACTTCAGAAGGCAGATACGCAGTATTTT. This sequence encodes CASSITGTLQKADTQYF.